The 18 T cell receptor beta chains presented below share a single source sample, sequenced in a study of monozygotic twins with inflammatory bowel disease. TCRdb re-called the 5' RACE reads and gives one entry per CDR3 protein, without DNA. The ten most abundant clones cover 2% to 2.5% of a sample with 400,000 to 500,000 distinct CDR3 sequences. Sample: blood. These receptors were taken from a human donor with ulcerative colitis or Crohn's disease, or a healthy co-twin of an affected twin (not recorded which).

This CDR3 is CASKGGSPYNEQFF. The V gene is TRBV19, the J gene TRBJ2-1; TCRdb picks TRBD1, but there is no DNA to check that call. The CDR3 loop spans 14 amino acids. Looked up from germline, CDR1 is LNHDA and CDR2 is SQIVND (reference sequence).

This CDR3 is CASNTGASNYGYTF. V and J are TRBV9 and TRBJ1-2; with no DNA, the TCRdb D assignment of TRBD1 cannot be verified. The CDR3 runs 14 residues. Germline V gene sequence: CDR1 SGDLS, CDR2 YYNGEE. The entire variable domain, with the rest obtained from reference TRBV9 and TRBJ1-2, is as follows: DSGVTQTPKHLITATGQRVTLRCSPRSGDLSVYWYQQSLDQGLQFLIQYYNGEERAKGNILERFSAQQFPDLHSELNLSSLELGDSALYFCASNTGASNYGYTFGSGTRLTVV.

V usage is TRBV11-2 and J usage is TRBJ2-1; TCRdb's D gene call, TRBD2, goes unchecked for lack of DNA. This CDR3 contains 18 residues. The germline V gene has CDR1 SGHAT and CDR2 FQNNGV. The CDR3 reads CASSSDGPGLAGGNEQFF.

The chain combines TRBV21-1 with TRBJ2-2; TCRdb proposes TRBD2, but this gene call is untestable without DNA. TRBV21-1 is described as a pseudogene. The CDR3 is 18 amino acids. The CDR3 reads CASPSSDSGGPNTGELFF.

The chain employs TRBV11-2 and TRBJ2-7; TCRdb names TRBD2, which stays unverified in the absence of DNA. The CDR3 is 14 amino acids. Looked up from germline, CDR1 is SGHAT and CDR2 is FQNNGV. The CDR3 spells CASSRPYPPYEQYF.

The V call is TRBV19, the J call TRBJ2-2; lacking DNA, the TRBD2 call made by TCRdb goes unchecked. Germline V lookup: CDR1 LNHDA, CDR2 SQIVND (reference sequence). This CDR3 has 17 residues. CDR3 loop: CASSASPKGGYTGELFF.

The V call is TRBV28, the J call TRBJ1-4. This CDR3 has 11 amino acids. CDR1 and CDR2 from the germline V gene are MDHEN and SYDVKM. The CDR3 is CASISNEKLFF.

The rearrangement links TRBV7-2 to TRBJ2-5; lacking DNA, the TRBD2 call made by TCRdb goes unchecked. CDR3 size: 14 residues. Germline CDR1 reads SGHTA; CDR2 reads FQGNSA. The CDR3 is CASSFGSGQETQYF.

The J gene is TRBJ2-2, the V gene TRBV7-2; TCRdb names TRBD2, which stays unverified in the absence of DNA. Germline V gene sequence: CDR1 SGHTA, CDR2 FQGNSA. This CDR3 contains 13 residues. This chain's CDR3 is CASSRAHHGELFF.

The chain couples TRBV4-1 to TRBJ2-1; there is no DNA to check the TCRdb D call of TRBD2. Germline V gene lookup returns CDR1 MGHRA and CDR2 YSYEKL. CDR3 length equals 19 residues. Here the CDR3 reads CASSQGLISGLSSYNEQFF.

V usage is TRBV20-1 and J usage is TRBJ1-5. CDR3 length: 18 residues. Germline values: CDR1 DFQATT, CDR2 SNEGSKA (reference sequence). The CDR3 loop reads CSASAGNRRVYSNQPQHF.

Here the CDR3 reads CASRRLAGVGYEQYF. The chain is built from TRBV28 and TRBJ2-7; lacking DNA, the TRBD2 call made by TCRdb goes unchecked. This CDR3 is built from 15 residues. Germline V CDR1 and CDR2: MDHEN, SYDVKM.

The chain joins TRBV3-1 to TRBJ2-7; TCRdb reports TRBD2, a call that lacks DNA to check it against. Germline assignment: CDR1 LGHDT and CDR2 YNNKEL (reference sequence). The CDR3 spans 14 residues. CDR3: CASSQAGGVGEQYF.

V is TRBV20-1 and J is TRBJ2-5; no DNA is available, so the TRBD2 call from TCRdb remains unchecked. The CDR3 is made up of 12 amino acids. Germline lookup yields CDR1 DFQATT and CDR2 SNEGSKA (reference sequence). The CDR3 reads CSARGGQETQYF.

The rearrangement uses TRBV5-1 and TRBJ2-1; TCRdb lists TRBD1, though no DNA is available to test this call. The length of the CDR3 is 16 residues. Germline V gene sequence: CDR1 SGHRS, CDR2 YFSETQ. CDR3 loop: CASSQGQGSTYNEQFF.

The chain is built from TRBV6-5 and TRBJ2-1; TCRdb designates TRBD1, a call that cannot be tested without DNA. CDR3 length: 14 amino acids. Germline assignment: CDR1 MNHEY and CDR2 SVGAGI. CDR3 protein: CASSYFQGSNEQFF.

V is TRBV29-1 and J is TRBJ1-1; TCRdb selects TRBD1, and the lack of DNA leaves this call unchecked. Germline V gives CDR1 SQVTM, CDR2 ANQGSEA. The CDR3 totals 11 residues. CDR3: CSVGTGVEAFF. The full variable domain, in which reference TRBV29-1 and TRBJ1-1 provide the parts outside the CDR3, is SAVISQKPSRDICQRGTSLTIQCQVDSQVTMMFWYRQQPGQSLTLIATANQGSEATYESGFVIDKFPISRPNLTFSTLTVSNMSPEDSSIYLCSVGTGVEAFFGQGTRLTVV.

The rearrangement uses TRBV28 and TRBJ2-7; TCRdb's D gene call, TRBD2, goes unchecked for lack of DNA. Germline V gene sequence: CDR1 MDHEN, CDR2 SYDVKM. CDR3 size: 15 residues. CDR3 sequence: CAVHGTSGRVYEQYF.